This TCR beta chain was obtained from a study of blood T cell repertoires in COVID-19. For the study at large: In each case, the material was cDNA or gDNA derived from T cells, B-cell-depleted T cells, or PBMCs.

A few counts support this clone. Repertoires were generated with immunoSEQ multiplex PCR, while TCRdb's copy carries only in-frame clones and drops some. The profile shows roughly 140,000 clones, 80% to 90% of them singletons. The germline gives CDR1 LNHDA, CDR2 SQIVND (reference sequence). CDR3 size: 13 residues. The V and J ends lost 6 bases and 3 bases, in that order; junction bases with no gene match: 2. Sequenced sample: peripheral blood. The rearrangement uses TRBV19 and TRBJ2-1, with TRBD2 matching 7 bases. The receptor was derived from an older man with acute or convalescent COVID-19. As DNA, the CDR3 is TGTGCCAGTAGGCAGCGGGACTACAATGAGCAGTTCTTC. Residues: CASRQRDYNEQFF.